This TCR beta chain originates from a study of T cells after posttransplantation cyclophosphamide. As to this clone: Its antigen remains unidentified.

Methotrexate plus calcineurin inhibitor accompanied controls' myeloablative marrow transplants; sampling was 1 year later. Study observations and caveats: Donor-recipient repertoire similarity was low at 1-2 months, rising over year one. Tissue-infiltrating T cells from skin or gut overlapped little with blood T cells. Recipient CMV seropositivity and CMV reactivation strongly tracked TRB clonality.

Profiling relied on immunoSEQ multiplex PCR, and the TCRdb table lists in-frame clones only, not all of them. The sample holds roughly 15,000 clones, around nine tenths seen once. Trimming took off 1 base at V and 5 bases at J, with 17 bases between the two ends. CDR1 is SGHNT, CDR2 YENEEA, per germline. CDR3 length: 16 amino acids. This sample comprised PBMCs, obtained after an allogeneic stem cell transplant with a calcineurin inhibitor and methotrexate. The receptor's source is a male patient between 45 and 59 years old who received an allogeneic stem cell transplant from an unrelated donor, was CMV-positive, and had chronic GVHD only. Some of the T cells might come from the graft donor. This chain connects TRBV11-3 to TRBJ2-5, with D hard to call. CDR3 protein: CASSLGRSEGWETQYF. As DNA, the CDR3 is TGTGCCAGCAGCTTAGGACGGAGCGAAGGTTGGGAGACCCAGTACTTC.